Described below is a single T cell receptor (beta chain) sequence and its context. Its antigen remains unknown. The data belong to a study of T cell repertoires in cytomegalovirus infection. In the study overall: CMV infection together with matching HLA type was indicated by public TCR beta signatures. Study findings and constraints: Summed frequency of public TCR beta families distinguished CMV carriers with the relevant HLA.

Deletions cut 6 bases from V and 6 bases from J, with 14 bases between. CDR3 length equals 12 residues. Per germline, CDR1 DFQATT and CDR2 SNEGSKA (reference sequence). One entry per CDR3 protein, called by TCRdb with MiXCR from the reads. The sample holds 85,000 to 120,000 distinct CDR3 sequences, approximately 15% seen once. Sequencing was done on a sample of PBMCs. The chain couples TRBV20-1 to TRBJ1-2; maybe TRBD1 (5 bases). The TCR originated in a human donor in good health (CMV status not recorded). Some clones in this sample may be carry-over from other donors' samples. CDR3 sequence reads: CSARDGGDGYTF. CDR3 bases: TGCAGTGCGCGGGACGGCGGGGATGGCTACACCTTC.